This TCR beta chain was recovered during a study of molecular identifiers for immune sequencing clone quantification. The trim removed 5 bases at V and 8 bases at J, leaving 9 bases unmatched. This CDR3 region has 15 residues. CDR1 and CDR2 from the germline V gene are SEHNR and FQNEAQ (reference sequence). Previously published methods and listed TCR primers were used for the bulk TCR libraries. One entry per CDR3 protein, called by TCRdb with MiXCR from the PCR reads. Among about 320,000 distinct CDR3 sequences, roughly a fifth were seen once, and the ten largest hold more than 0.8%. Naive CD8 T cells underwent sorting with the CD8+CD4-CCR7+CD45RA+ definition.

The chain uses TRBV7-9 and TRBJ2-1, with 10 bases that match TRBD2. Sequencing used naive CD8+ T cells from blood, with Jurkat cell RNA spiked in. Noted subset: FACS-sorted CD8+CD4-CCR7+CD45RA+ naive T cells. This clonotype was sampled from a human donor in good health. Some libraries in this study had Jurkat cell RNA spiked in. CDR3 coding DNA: TGTGCCAGCAGCCCAGCGGGAGGGCCGTTGGATGAGCAGTTCTTC. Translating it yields CASSPAGGPLDEQFF.